This entry describes one T cell receptor beta chain. This sample stems from a study of blood T cell repertoires in COVID-19. Study information: The origin of the acute and convalescent COVID-19 samples was the United States, Italy and Spain.

Original analysis: Amplification with reference gene primers provided the estimates of nucleated cell counts. Only in-frame clones appear in the TCRdb table, and some are missing; sequencing was by immunoSEQ multiplex PCR. V, J and clone size derive from that table, while D and trimming were established from the DNA sequence. The sample lists some 220,000 clones; roughly four fifths were seen once. From germline, CDR1 is SGHAT and CDR2 FQNNGV. V was pared by 2 bases and J by 10 bases, with 14 bases of the junction left unmatched. This CDR3 is 16 amino acids long. Seattle patients were enrolled during active infection and followed longitudinally.

This clonotype was sampled from a woman in her sixties or seventies with COVID-19, enrolled during active disease. Sequencing was carried out using peripheral blood. The chain employs TRBV11-2 and TRBJ1-2; 9 bases agree with TRBD1. DNA for the CDR3: TGTGCCAGCAGCTTAACAGGGGGCAACTCCTGGGTGATCTACACCTTC. It is translated as CASSLTGGNSWVIYTF.